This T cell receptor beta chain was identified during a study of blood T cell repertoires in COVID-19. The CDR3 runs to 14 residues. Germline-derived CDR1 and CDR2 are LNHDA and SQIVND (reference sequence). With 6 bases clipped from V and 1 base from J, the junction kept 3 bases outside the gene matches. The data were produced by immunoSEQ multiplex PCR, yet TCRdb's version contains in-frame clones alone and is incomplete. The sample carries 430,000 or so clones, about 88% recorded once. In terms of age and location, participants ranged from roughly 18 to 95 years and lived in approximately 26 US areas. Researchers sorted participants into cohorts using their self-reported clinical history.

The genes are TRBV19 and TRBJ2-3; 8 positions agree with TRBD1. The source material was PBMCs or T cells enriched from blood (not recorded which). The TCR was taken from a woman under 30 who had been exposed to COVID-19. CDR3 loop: CASRGQGGTDTQYF. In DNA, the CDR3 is TGTGCCAGTAGAGGACAGGGAGGCACAGATACGCAGTATTTT. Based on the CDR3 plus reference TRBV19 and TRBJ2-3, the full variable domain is DGGITQSPKYLFRKEGQNVTLSCEQNLNHDAMYWYRQDPGQGLRLIYYSQIVNDFQKGDIAEGYSVSREKKESFPLTVTSAQKNPTAFYLCASRGQGGTDTQYFGPGTRLTVL.